One and the same sample provided the 8 T cell receptor beta chains below, sequenced in a study of shared clonotypes between healthy human individuals (dated by TCRdb to the early 2020s). The method behind the library was the immunoSEQ multiplex PCR assay. Not all clones reach the TCRdb copy of this immuneACCESS table, which keeps in-frame sequences only. Checked studies attribute under half of the gap to unresolved V genes and leave the rest unexplained. A total of 2.5 million or so clones appear in this sample, around nine tenths of them only once. The top ten constitute about 0.13% of the sample. Sequencing used naive CD4+ T cells sorted from blood. The label giving this sample's cell subset or site can be read as: CD45RA+ positively selected. All receptors come from a man younger than 35 in good health.

The genes are TRBV4-1 and TRBJ1-3; D gene ambiguous. The length of the CDR3 is 15 residues. CDR1 and CDR2 from the germline V gene are MGHRA and YSYEKL. V was pared by 1 base and J by 0 bases, with 7 bases between. CDR3 sequence (DNA): TGCGCCAGCAGCCAAGTCAGTAGCTCTGGAAACACCATATATTTT. Translation: CASSQVSSSGNTIYF.

In its sample, this clone was seen once. The same CDR3 is also encoded by other DNA sequences in this sample. V is TRBV15 and J is TRBJ2-7; no reliable D call. The germline V gene has CDR1 LNHNV and CDR2 YYDKDF (reference sequence). CDR3 length: 15 amino acids. Trimming removed 0 bases from V and 2 bases from J, with 11 bases in between. CDR3 coding DNA: TGTGCCACCAGCAGAGATAGGACGTCCGCCTACGAGCAGTACTTC. Its protein product is CATSRDRTSAYEQYF. Filled out from reference TRBV15 and TRBJ2-7, the complete variable domain reads DAMVIQNPRYQVTQFGKPVTLSCSQTLNHNVMYWYQQKSSQAPKLLFHYYDKDFNNEADTPDNFQSRRPNTSFCFLDIRSPGLGDTAMYLCATSRDRTSAYEQYFGPGTRLTVT.

V is TRBV30 and J is TRBJ2-7, with a tentative D call TRBD2 (6 bases). This CDR3 region has 14 residues. V was cut by 3 bases and J by 0 bases, with 12 bases left in between. The V gene's germline CDR1 is GTSNPN and CDR2 SVGIG (reference sequence). CDR3 sequence reads: CAWSGGPSSYEQYF. CDR3 nucleotides: TGTGCCTGGAGCGGGGGTCCAAGCTCCTACGAGCAGTACTTC.

The rearrangement uses TRBV6-1 and TRBJ2-6; TRBD2 aligns across 7 bases. Germline loops: CDR1 MNHNS, CDR2 SASEGT. The CDR3 consists of 15 residues. V was pared by 2 bases and J by 4 bases, with 2 bases of the junction left unmatched. For the CDR3, the DNA is TGTGCCAGCAGTGAAAGGGGAGGGGGGGCCAACGTCCTGACTTTC. Its translation is CASSERGGGANVLTF.

This chain joins TRBV14 and TRBJ2-7; D gene ambiguous. The germline V and J ends were trimmed by 1 base and 4 bases, with 29 bases remaining between them. CDR3 length: 20 residues. CDR1 SGHDN and CDR2 FVKESK come from the germline V gene. CDR3 sequence (DNA): TGTGCCAGCAGCCAAGGGTGGGGAATCCACCTGCGAAACGATATGTACGAGCAGTACTTC. This codes for CASSQGWGIHLRNDMYEQYF. The complete variable domain, with remaining parts taken from reference TRBV14 and TRBJ2-7, reads EAGVTQFPSHSVIEKGQTVTLRCDPISGHDNLYWYRRVMGKEIKFLLHFVKESKQDESGMPNNRFLAERTGGTYSTLKVQPAELEDSGVYFCASSQGWGIHLRNDMYEQYFGPGTRLTVT.

V usage is TRBV11-2 and J usage is TRBJ2-1; D may correspond to TRBD1 or TRBD2 (5 bases each). Trimming removed 4 bases at V and 2 bases at J, with 12 bases between. Per germline, CDR1 SGHAT and CDR2 FQNNGV. There are 15 residues in the CDR3. The CDR3 region has the DNA TGTGCCAGCAGCTCCGGGACGGCCGCCTACAATGAGCAGTTCTTC. Its translation: CASSSGTAAYNEQFF.

V gene TRBV28 combines with J gene TRBJ1-1; 7 bases are shared with TRBD1. The CDR3 contains 12 residues. V shed 6 bases, J shed 5 bases, and the junction held 3 bases outside the gene matches. CDR1 is MDHEN and CDR2 is SYDVKM in the germline V gene. In DNA, the CDR3 is TGTGCCAGCAGGACAGGGCGGACTGAAGCTTTCTTT. As protein: CASRTGRTEAFF.

The CDR3 sequence: CASSGGYYNSPLHF. The DNA of the CDR3 is TGTGCCAGCAGTGGAGGGTACTATAATTCACCCCTCCACTTT. This chain links TRBV2 with TRBJ1-6, with D unclear. Trimming removed 4 bases from V and 3 bases from J, with 7 bases in between. The CDR3 totals 14 residues. The germline gives CDR1 SNHLY, CDR2 FYNNEI.